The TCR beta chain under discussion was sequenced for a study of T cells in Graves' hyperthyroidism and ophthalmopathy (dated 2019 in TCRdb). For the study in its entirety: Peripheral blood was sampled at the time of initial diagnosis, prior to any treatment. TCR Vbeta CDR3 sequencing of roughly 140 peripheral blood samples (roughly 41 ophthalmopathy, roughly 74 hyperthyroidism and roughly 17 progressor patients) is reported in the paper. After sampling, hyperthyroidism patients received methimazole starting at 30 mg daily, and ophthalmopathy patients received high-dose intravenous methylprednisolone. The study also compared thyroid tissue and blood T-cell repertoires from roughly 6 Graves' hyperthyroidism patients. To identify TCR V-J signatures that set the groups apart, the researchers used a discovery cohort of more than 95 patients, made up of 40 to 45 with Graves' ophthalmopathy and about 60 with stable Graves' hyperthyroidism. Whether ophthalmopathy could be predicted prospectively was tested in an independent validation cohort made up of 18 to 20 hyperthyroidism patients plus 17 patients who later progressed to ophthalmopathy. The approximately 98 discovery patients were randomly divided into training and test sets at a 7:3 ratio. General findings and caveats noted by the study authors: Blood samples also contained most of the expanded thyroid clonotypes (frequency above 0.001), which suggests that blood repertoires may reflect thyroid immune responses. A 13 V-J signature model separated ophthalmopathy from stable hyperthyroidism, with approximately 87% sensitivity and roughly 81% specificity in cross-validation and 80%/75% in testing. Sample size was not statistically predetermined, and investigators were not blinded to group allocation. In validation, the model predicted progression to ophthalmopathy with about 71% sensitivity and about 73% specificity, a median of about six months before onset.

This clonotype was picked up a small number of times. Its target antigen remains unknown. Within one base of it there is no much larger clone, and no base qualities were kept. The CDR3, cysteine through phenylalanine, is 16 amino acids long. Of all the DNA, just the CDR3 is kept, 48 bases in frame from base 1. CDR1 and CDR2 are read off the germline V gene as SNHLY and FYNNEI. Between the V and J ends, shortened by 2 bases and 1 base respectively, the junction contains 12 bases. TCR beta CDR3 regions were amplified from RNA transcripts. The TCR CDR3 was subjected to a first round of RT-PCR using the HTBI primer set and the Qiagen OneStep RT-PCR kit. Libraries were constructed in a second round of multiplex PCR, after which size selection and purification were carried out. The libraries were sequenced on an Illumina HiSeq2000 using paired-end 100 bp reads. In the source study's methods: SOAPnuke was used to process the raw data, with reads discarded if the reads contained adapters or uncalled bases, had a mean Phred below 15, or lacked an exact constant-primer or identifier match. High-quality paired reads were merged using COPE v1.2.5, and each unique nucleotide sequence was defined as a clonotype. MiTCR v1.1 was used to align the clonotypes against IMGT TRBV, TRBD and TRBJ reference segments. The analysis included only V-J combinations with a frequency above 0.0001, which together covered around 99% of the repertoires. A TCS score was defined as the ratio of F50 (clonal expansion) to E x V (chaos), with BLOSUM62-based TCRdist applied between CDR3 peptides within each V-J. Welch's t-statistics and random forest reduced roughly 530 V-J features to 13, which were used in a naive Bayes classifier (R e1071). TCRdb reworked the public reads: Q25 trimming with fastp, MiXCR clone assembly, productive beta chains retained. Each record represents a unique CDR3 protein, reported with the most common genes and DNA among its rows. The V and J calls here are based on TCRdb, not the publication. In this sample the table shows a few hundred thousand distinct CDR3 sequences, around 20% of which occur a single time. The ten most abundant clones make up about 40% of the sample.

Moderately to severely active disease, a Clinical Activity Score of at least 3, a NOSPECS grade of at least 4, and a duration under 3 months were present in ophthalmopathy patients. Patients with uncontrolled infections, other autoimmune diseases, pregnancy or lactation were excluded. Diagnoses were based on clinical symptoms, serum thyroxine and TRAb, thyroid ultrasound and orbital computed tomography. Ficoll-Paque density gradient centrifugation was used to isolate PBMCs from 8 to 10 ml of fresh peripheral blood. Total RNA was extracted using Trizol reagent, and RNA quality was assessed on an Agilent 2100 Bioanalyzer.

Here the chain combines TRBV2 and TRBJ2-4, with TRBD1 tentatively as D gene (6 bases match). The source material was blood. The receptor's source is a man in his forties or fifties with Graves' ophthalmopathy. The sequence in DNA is TGTGCCAGCAGTGAAAGCCGTGGGGGCGCCAAAAACATTCAGTACTTC. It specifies CASSESRGGAKNIQYF.